One T cell receptor beta chain is described in this entry. Its antigen is unidentified. V was clipped by 5 bases and J by 3 bases; unmatched bases: 12. Per the germline V gene, CDR1 is SGHTA and CDR2 is FQGNSA. This CDR3 is 16 amino acids long. The data originate from a study of T cell responses to AZD1222 COVID-19 vaccine. Profiled with immunoSEQ multiplex PCR; TCRdb holds only in-frame clones, not every one. This table holds roughly 150,000 clones, more than 75% found once. Study-level points and caveats: The breadth and depth of Spike-specific TCRs increased once two AZD1222 doses had been given. It was only six AZD1222 recipients who were seropositive at baseline.

This specimen was peripheral blood, taken 28 days after the second AZD1222 dose. The sequence was obtained from an adult who received the AZD1222 COVID-19 vaccine. The chain carries TRBV7-2 and TRBJ1-1; 7 bases fit TRBD1. The CDR3 loop reads CASSPKRGRKDTEAFF. The CDR3 nucleotides are TGTGCCAGCAGCCCTAAAAGGGGGCGCAAGGACACTGAAGCTTTCTTT. The full variable domain, rest sourced from reference TRBV7-2 and TRBJ1-1, is GAGVSQSPSNKVTEKGKDVELRCDPISGHTALYWYRQSLGQGLEFLIYFQGNSAPDKSGLPSDRFSAERTGGSVSTLTIQRTQQEDSAVYLCASSPKRGRKDTEAFFGQGTRLTVV.